This passage covers 15 T cell receptor beta chains from one sample sequenced in a study of T cell changes during pregnancy in multiple sclerosis. Sequencing was performed with immunoSEQ multiplex PCR; in TCRdb, only in-frame clones are kept and a portion is missing. The repertoire holds more than 65,000 clones, around 85% seen once, with approximately 3.5% in the top ten. The sequencing used peripheral blood, collected before pregnancy. The receptors were sampled from a female donor with multiple sclerosis, enrolled in a pregnancy study.

This clone is a singleton in its sample. The V and J genes are TRBV19 and TRBJ2-3, with D perhaps TRBD1 (5 bases). The length of the CDR3 is 14 residues. Trimming took off 5 bases at V and 7 bases at J, with 16 bases between the two ends. Germline V CDR1 and CDR2: LNHDA, SQIVND (reference sequence). The CDR3 is CASSESGPPNTQYF. CDR3 DNA sequence: TGTGCCAGTAGTGAGTCAGGGCCCCCGAATACGCAGTATTTT. Together with reference TRBV19 and TRBJ2-3, the CDR3 gives the full variable domain: DGGITQSPKYLFRKEGQNVTLSCEQNLNHDAMYWYRQDPGQGLRLIYYSQIVNDFQKGDIAEGYSVSREKKESFPLTVTSAQKNPTAFYLCASSESGPPNTQYFGPGTRLTVL.

The V and J genes are TRBV5-1 and TRBJ1-3, with D maybe TRBD1 (5 bases). The germline V gene encodes CDR1 SGHRS and CDR2 YFSETQ. V was trimmed by 1 base and J by 3 bases, leaving 8 bases between them. The CDR3 has 14 residues. DNA for the CDR3: TGCGCCAGCAGCTTGCAAGGGGATGGAAACACCATATATTTT. The encoded protein is CASSLQGDGNTIYF.

The chain employs TRBV5-8 and TRBJ2-1; D is perhaps TRBD2 (5 bases). The V and J ends lost 4 bases and 9 bases respectively, with 11 bases between them. CDR1 and CDR2 (germline): SGHTS, YDEGEE. This CDR3 has 12 amino acids. CDR3 protein: CASSRAAPEQFF. In nucleotides, the CDR3 is TGTGCCAGCAGCCGAGCGGCGCCTGAGCAGTTCTTC.

This clone showed up just once. The sample contains more than one DNA sequence encoding this CDR3. V and J are TRBV29-1 and TRBJ1-1; D ambiguous. The CDR3 runs to 13 residues. Germline CDR1 and CDR2: SQVTM and ANQGSEA. V was pared by 3 bases and J by 0 bases, with 8 bases between. The CDR3 nucleotides read TGCAGCGTTGAGACGCGGATGAACACTGAAGCTTTCTTT. Translated, it gives CSVETRMNTEAFF.

This clone was found once. V gene TRBV27 combines with J gene TRBJ1-1; TRBD1 is a possible D gene (5 bases). CDR3 length equals 15 residues. V shed 7 bases and J shed 4 bases, with 19 bases lying between them. Germline V lookup: CDR1 MNHEY, CDR2 SMNVEV (reference sequence). The CDR3 region is CASNPTVTTVTEAFF. CDR3 nucleotides: TGTGCCAGCAACCCGACAGTTACTACGGTCACTGAAGCTTTCTTT.

The gene calls are TRBV5-1 and TRBJ2-3, with 13 nucleotides matching TRBD2. The CDR3 is made up of 16 amino acids. Looked up from germline, CDR1 is SGHRS and CDR2 is YFSETQ. The J segment lost 6 bases and the V segment lost 4 bases, leaving 8 bases of the junction unmatched. The CDR3: CASSPGLAGVKDTQYF. The CDR3 DNA is TGCGCCAGCAGCCCCGGACTAGCGGGAGTTAAGGATACGCAGTATTTT. Together with reference TRBV5-1 and TRBJ2-3, the CDR3 gives the full variable domain: KAGVTQTPRYLIKTRGQQVTLSCSPISGHRSVSWYQQTPGQGLQFLFEYFSETQRNKGNFPGRFSGRQFSNSRSEMNVSTLELGDSALYLCASSPGLAGVKDTQYFGPGTRLTVL.

The V and J genes are TRBV19 and TRBJ1-4; D gene unclear. From germline, CDR1 is LNHDA and CDR2 SQIVND (reference sequence). CDR3 length: 15 residues. Trimming pared 2 bases from V and 0 bases from J, leaving 7 bases between. The CDR3 protein is CASSILAATNEKLFF. The CDR3 coding sequence is TGTGCCAGTAGTATATTGGCAGCAACTAATGAAAAACTGTTTTTT.

J is TRBJ2-2 and V is TRBV25-1; D call uncertain. V lost 8 bases and J lost 1, with 8 bases in between. The CDR3 spans 13 residues. CDR1 is MGHDK and CDR2 is SYGVNS in the germline V gene. The CDR3 nucleotides are TGTGCCAGCGGCTCTAGGAACACCGGGGAGCTGTTTTTT. The encoded protein is CASGSRNTGELFF.

V and J are TRBV5-4 and TRBJ1-2; D gene uncertain. Trimming shortened V by 5 bases and J by 0 bases, and 23 bases separated the two germline ends. The CDR3 extends over 18 amino acids. CDR1 SGHNT and CDR2 YYREEE come from the germline V gene (reference sequence). In DNA, the CDR3 is TGTGCCAGCAGTGGAGGCTTTGGCGCGGGGTTAGCTAACTATGGCTACACCTTC. Amino acids: CASSGGFGAGLANYGYTF.

This chain joins TRBV27 and TRBJ2-1, with 11 bases that match TRBD2. The CDR3 totals 16 residues. Germline V gene lookup returns CDR1 MNHEY and CDR2 SMNVEV (reference sequence). V lost 3 bases to trimming and J lost 4 bases; unmatched junction nucleotides: 5. The CDR3 reads CASSFTVAGGYNEQFF. The DNA for the CDR3 is TGTGCCAGCAGTTTCACCGTAGCGGGGGGGTACAATGAGCAGTTCTTC.

The J gene is TRBJ2-1, the V gene TRBV4-2; tentative D call: TRBD2 (7 bases). V was shortened by 7 bases and J by 4 bases, with 17 bases between the two germline ends. There are 15 residues in the CDR3. CDR1 LGHNA and CDR2 YNFKEQ come from the germline V gene. The CDR3 DNA is TGTGCCAGCACCACAGGGAGGGACAAGTACAATGAGCAGTTCTTC. It translates to CASTTGRDKYNEQFF.

The genes are TRBV5-1 and TRBJ1-2; no definite D call. The germline V and J ends were trimmed by 4 bases and 2 bases, with 12 bases remaining between them. This CDR3 comprises 14 residues. The germline V gene has CDR1 SGHRS and CDR2 YFSETQ. CDR3 sequence: CASSVGRINYGYTF. CDR3 coding DNA: TGCGCCAGCAGCGTGGGCAGGATCAACTATGGCTACACCTTC.

The genes are TRBV10-3 and TRBJ2-7; TRBD1 matches 9 bases. This CDR3 has 14 amino acids. Germline assignment: CDR1 ENHRY and CDR2 SYGVKD. Trimming cost V 9 bases and J 5 bases; bases outside gene matches: 11. The CDR3 region is CAIDGGQGSHEQYF. The CDR3 coding sequence is TGTGCCATAGATGGGGGACAGGGATCCCACGAGCAGTACTTC.

This chain joins TRBV6-5 and TRBJ1-5; D remains unclear. Germline V gene data show CDR1 as MNHEY and CDR2 as SVGAGI. Between the trimmed V and J ends, which lost 5 bases and 6 bases, there was a span of 11 bases. This CDR3 has 13 residues. In DNA, the CDR3 is TGTGCCAGCAGTGACGCCGAGGGTCAGCCCCAGCATTTT. Protein product: CASSDAEGQPQHF.

This clone was recorded only once. This chain joins TRBV19 and TRBJ2-7; 13 bases match TRBD2. The V gene's germline CDR1 is LNHDA and CDR2 SQIVND (reference sequence). This CDR3 is 15 amino acids long. V trimming: 3 bases; J trimming: 4 bases; junction bases outside the gene matches: 3. CDR3 protein: CASSMKGLAGYEQYF. Here the CDR3 DNA reads TGTGCCAGTAGTATGAAGGGACTAGCGGGATACGAGCAGTACTTC.